This T cell receptor beta chain was captured by sequencing in a study of cytomegalovirus exposure and HLA in healthy donors. The study, taken as a whole, reports: The likely origin of a cluster of highly shared sequence variants was a sequencing artifact. What TCR beta sequences reportedly achieved was accurate prediction of HLA-A and HLA-B alleles in most subjects. Productive status was seen about 90% or about 30% of the time for most TCR beta V segments in an earlier analysis. Rare TCR sequences dominated, though some public TCRs recurred in many donors.

13 Jbeta primers and 60 Vbeta primers were used for the PCR. Only in-frame clones appear in the TCRdb table, and some are missing; sequencing was by immunoSEQ multiplex PCR. The profile shows 140,000 to 150,000 clones, roughly 87% of them singletons. About this clone itself: Its cognate antigen is unknown.

CDR3 length: 16 amino acids. In germline, CDR1 is MNHEY, CDR2 SVGAGI. Trimming took 1 base from V and 10 from J; bases not matched to a gene: 8. Sequenced: PBMCs. The origin of this receptor is a middle-aged woman in good health and CMV-seronegative. The rearrangement joins TRBV6-5 to TRBJ2-1; 12 bases map to TRBD2. Here the CDR3 reads CASSYYTTSGSSEQFF. CDR3 nucleotide sequence: TGTGCCAGCAGTTACTACACGACTAGCGGGAGTTCGGAGCAGTTCTTC.